The rows below give T cell receptor beta chains drawn from one sample of a study of blood T cell repertoires in COVID-19. Libraries were prepared by immunoSEQ multiplex PCR; TCRdb keeps only in-frame clonotypes and omits some of them. This repertoire shows 75,000 to 90,000 clones, about 92% found once; its top ten account for under 8.5%. The sample consisted of peripheral blood. The origin of the receptors is a man aged 18 to 30 with COVID-19, enrolled during active disease. CDR3s include the opening cysteine and the closing phenylalanine or tryptophan. Each record gives: V gene, clone size, J gene, D gene, CDR3 protein. The D gene is left open where the match is weak. Size tells how often a clone was seen (once, few, many) or the class of an expanded clone, and some rows leave it out.

>TRBV27|-|TRBJ2-1|-
CASSSRQLAGNYNEQFF
>TRBV7-2|-|TRBJ2-7|TRBD1
CASRTQGGTYEQYF
>TRBV24-1|-|TRBJ2-3|-
CATKGAFGTDTQYF
>TRBV27|-|TRBJ2-7|-
CASSFGQSYEQYF
>TRBV24-1|-|TRBJ2-7|-
CATSDGGHEQYF
>TRBV19|-|TRBJ2-7|-
CASSIRTATYEQYF
>TRBV6-4|-|TRBJ2-2|TRBD2
CASSDSLAGNTGELFF
>TRBV14|-|TRBJ1-2|TRBD1
CASSQHRGHGYTF
>TRBV9|-|TRBJ2-3|TRBD1
CASSVEAGGPSDTQYF
>TRBV27|-|TRBJ2-2|TRBD1
CASFDRGLPGELFF
>TRBV5-1|-|TRBJ1-6|-
CASSLVGGVYNSPLHF
>TRBV5-4|-|TRBJ2-1|-
CASSMTSFEQFF
>TRBV10-3|-|TRBJ2-3|TRBD1
CAIRDREDTQYF
>TRBV18|-|TRBJ2-1|-
CASSPEGEGGEQFF
>TRBV27|-|TRBJ2-7|TRBD2
CASSLASGLSYEQYF
>TRBV7-2|-|TRBJ2-7|TRBD2
CASSLTSGDAYEQYF
>TRBV5-1|-|TRBJ2-2|TRBD2
CATAPRAGVNTGELFF
>TRBV5-1|-|TRBJ2-3|TRBD2
CASSWALSGRGDTDTQYF
>TRBV2|-|TRBJ2-1|-
CASRTDRNEQFF
>TRBV30|-|TRBJ1-5|-
CASSWSTNQPQHF
>TRBV7-9|-|TRBJ2-7|-
CASSGRRNYEQYF
>TRBV16|-|TRBJ1-2|-
CASSQSFREPYGYTF
>TRBV7-9|-|TRBJ2-7|TRBD2
CASSRSGRAEEQYF
>TRBV6-5|-|TRBJ2-1|-
CASSPGHRYNEQFF
>TRBV7-2|-|TRBJ2-5|TRBD1
CASSFAGTGVETQYF
>TRBV5-1|-|TRBJ1-5|-
CASSLGQSDQPQHF
>TRBV28|few|TRBJ1-5|TRBD1
CASSPGTVVFQPQHF
>TRBV29-1|-|TRBJ2-1|TRBD2
CSVDGLAGGYNEQFF